The entry below gives a single TCR beta chain sequence along with its context. Its antigen remains unidentified. Per-base quality was not reported, and no clone a single base away is much larger than it. The junction shows trimming of 6 bases on V and 3 bases on J, plus 5 bases between the germline ends. From the germline V gene, CDR1 is MDHEN and CDR2 is SYDVKM. The cysteine opens and the phenylalanine closes a CDR3 of 11 amino acids. Left in the record is the CDR3 DNA by itself, 33 bases read in frame from the first base. The donors were included in the validation cohort of 120 subjects, a group kept apart from the roughly 700-subject first cohort. Library preparation employed the immunoSEQ multiplex PCR assay. Per the source publication's procedure: A statistical classification framework was developed to diagnose cytomegalovirus status using the catalog of TCR beta chain sequences. TCRdb obtained this table from immuneACCESS and retained in-frame rearrangements with V and J assigned. These tables miss some clones; where compared with another copy, unresolved V genes account for less than half of the shortfall, and the remainder is unexplained. V and J calls and clone size are as listed in that table; D and trimming were resolved from the DNA. This sample has roughly 260,000 clones in its table, and just under 90% of those were observed once. The ten largest clones take up 2.6% of the sample.

These data originate in a study of cytomegalovirus exposure and HLA in healthy donors (dated by TCRdb to 2016 to 2017). About the study as a whole: A later analysis indicated that the roughly 130 validation repertoires were generated on the platform also employed for the 670 or so repertoires of the first cohort. The study was designed to test whether signatures of past pathogen exposure could be identified by cataloging public T cell receptors. To predict cytomegalovirus infection status, the study brought together high-throughput TCR immunosequencing, statistical association of individual TCRs with disease status, and machine learning. A separate validation cohort of over 95 different subjects was used in addition to the 666-subject first cohort.

Results the study describes overall, beyond this receptor: A later analysis found that TCRs clustered in the first cohort also tended to co-occur in the 95 to 150 validation repertoires, with just under 95% of cluster scores above 0. A total of roughly 160 TCR beta chains were listed by the study as associated with cytomegalovirus. The authors suggested that the approach could potentially be generalized to other disease states and immunological phenotypes. A few of the identified cytomegalovirus-associated TCR beta chains were confirmed in vitro to be specific for cytomegalovirus antigens. The classifier was reported to diagnose cytomegalovirus status with high specificity and sensitivity in both the original and validation cohorts. All 120 or so repertoires were used to score co-occurrence in the validation cohort in a later analysis, because that analysis had no HLA typing for the cohort. Across donors, most TCR sequences were observed very rarely, whereas some public TCRs were present in many individuals.

The chain is made from TRBV28 and TRBJ1-2, with the D gene call left open. The TCR comes from a man between 18 and 35 years old in good health and CMV-seronegative. The sample comprised PBMCs. The nucleotide sequence is given as TGTGCCAGCAGCACAGACTATGGCTACACCTTC. It encodes CASSTDYGYTF.